This T cell receptor beta chain was sequenced for a study of metastatic and nonmetastatic thyroid tumors. The wider study: The study looked at repertoires side by side in blood and in tumor or nodule tissue from malignant and benign thyroid patients.

There were no patients who had received any treatment before thyroid surgery. TCRdb reanalyzed the PCR reads via MiXCR. The table lists approximately 13,000 clones, around 25% of them singletons. CDR3 length: 13 amino acids. CDR1 GTSNPN and CDR2 SVGIG come from the germline V gene (reference sequence). Trimming removed 1 base from V and 4 bases from J; junction bases left unmatched: 2. This clone came up a few times. Specimen: adjacent normal tissue. The TCR comes from a female donor with papillary thyroid cancer or a benign thyroid nodule (not recorded which). Some clones in this sample may be carry-over from other donors' samples. The genes are TRBV30 and TRBJ2-5; the match to TRBD2 covers 8 bases. The CDR3 spells CAWSGLAGETQYF. CDR3 coding DNA: TGTGCCTGGAGTGGGCTAGCGGGAGAGACCCAGTACTTC.